The next 27 T cell receptor beta chains were all read from a single sample in a study of siplizumab effects on memory and regulatory T cells. Method: immunoSEQ multiplex PCR; TCRdb's copy keeps in-frame clones and lacks some. In the table there are about 100,000 clones, approximately 92% of which are singletons. Material for sequencing was CD4+ T cells sorted from blood. These receptors were collected from a human donor in good health.

The chain links TRBV4-2 to TRBJ2-1, with D possibly matching TRBD2 (6 bases). Germline values: CDR1 LGHNA, CDR2 YNFKEQ. V shed 0 bases and J shed 0 bases, with 9 bases lying between them. The CDR3 is 16 amino acids. The CDR3 nucleotides are TGTGCCAGCAGCCAAGATCGGGGGAGCTCCTACAATGAGCAGTTCTTC. Protein product: CASSQDRGSSYNEQFF.

This clone appeared once. This chain links TRBV28 with TRBJ1-1; D is possibly TRBD1 (6 bases). Trimming shortened V by 5 bases and J by 1 base, and 20 bases separated the two germline ends. The length of the CDR3 is 17 residues. The V gene's germline CDR1 is MDHEN and CDR2 SYDVKM. This chain's CDR3 is CASSKLPPGHQNTEAFF. DNA for the CDR3: TGTGCCAGCAGTAAACTCCCCCCGGGACATCAGAACACTGAAGCTTTCTTT.

The J gene is TRBJ1-3, the V gene TRBV28, with D tentatively TRBD1 (6 bases). The CDR3 contains 15 residues. Germline lookup yields CDR1 MDHEN and CDR2 SYDVKM. The V end lost 8 bases, the J end lost 0 bases, and 14 bases lay between the germline ends. CDR3: CASLPGQPSGNTIYF. CDR3 nucleotides: TGTGCCAGCTTACCGGGACAACCCTCTGGAAACACCATATATTTT.

The CDR3 bases are TGTGCCAGCAGCCCCGGCTGGATTAACTATGGCTACACCTTC. This translates into CASSPGWINYGYTF. The gene calls are TRBV28 and TRBJ1-2; D is undetermined. From germline, CDR1 is MDHEN and CDR2 SYDVKM. Between the trimmed V and J ends, which lost 6 bases and 1 base, there was a span of 12 bases. This CDR3 spans 14 amino acids.

The chain couples TRBV28 to TRBJ2-7; 8 nucleotides align to TRBD1. Germline CDR1 MDHEN, CDR2 SYDVKM. J gave up 2 bases and V 6 bases, and 6 bases lay outside the gene matches. This CDR3 has 14 residues. In nucleotides, the CDR3 is TGTGCCAGCAGCCGGACAGGGCCTCCCTACGAGCAGTACTTC. This sequence encodes CASSRTGPPYEQYF.

This clone was observed once. The J gene is TRBJ1-1, the V gene TRBV6-1, with unresolved D. Germline lookup yields CDR1 MNHNS and CDR2 SASEGT. The V end was cut by 6 bases, the J end by 3 bases, with 14 bases between. This CDR3 spans 14 amino acids. The CDR3 nucleotides read TGTGCCAGCAGCCTCGATCGAGGGTACACTGAAGCTTTCTTT. This sequence encodes CASSLDRGYTEAFF.

V gene TRBV4-1 combines with J gene TRBJ1-2; D gene uncertain. Trimming removed 8 bases at V and 1 base at J, with 8 bases between. From germline, CDR1 is MGHRA and CDR2 YSYEKL. The CDR3 consists of 12 residues. The CDR3 sequence is CASSSLNYGYTF. CDR3 nucleotide sequence: TGCGCCAGCTCCAGTCTTAACTATGGCTACACCTTC.

This chain connects TRBV6-1 to TRBJ1-2; tentative D call: TRBD1 (6 bases). Trimming pared 6 bases from V and 8 bases from J, leaving 16 bases between. The CDR3 covers 13 residues. Germline CDR1 is MNHNS and CDR2 is SASEGT. Written as DNA, the CDR3 is TGTGCCAGCAGGGAATCAGGGGAATACGGCTACACCTTC. It encodes CASRESGEYGYTF.

V and J are TRBV11-2 and TRBJ2-1; D may be TRBD1 or TRBD2 (6 bases each). The germline CDR1 and CDR2 sequences are SGHAT and FQNNGV. The V and J ends lost 3 bases and 9 bases respectively, with 12 bases between them. There are 13 residues in the CDR3. The CDR3 DNA reads as TGTGCCAGCAGCTTTGGGGGGCATCGTGAGCAGTTCTTC. Translated: CASSFGGHREQFF.

The J gene is TRBJ1-2, the V gene TRBV6-1; tentatively, D is TRBD1 (5 bases). Germline assignment: CDR1 MNHNS and CDR2 SASEGT. The CDR3 is 13 amino acids. V shed 5 bases and J shed 2 bases, with 9 bases lying between them. The CDR3 is CASSLEGNYGYTF. DNA for the CDR3: TGTGCCAGCAGTTTAGAGGGGAACTATGGCTACACCTTC.

J is TRBJ2-2 and V is TRBV10-3, with D unresolved. This CDR3 region has 12 residues. Germline CDR1 ENHRY, CDR2 SYGVKD. Trimming pared 7 bases from V and 8 bases from J, leaving 11 bases between. The CDR3 DNA reads TGTGCCATCAAGGGATCAGCGGGGGAGCTGTTTTTT. It codes for CAIKGSAGELFF.

The CDR3 loop is CASSLDRTATYGYTF. The CDR3 DNA sequence: TGTGCCAGCAGCCTAGATAGGACAGCGACCTATGGCTACACCTTC. This sequence joins TRBV5-8 and TRBJ1-2, with D perhaps TRBD1 (6 bases). The germline V gene encodes CDR1 SGHTS and CDR2 YDEGEE. V was trimmed by 4 bases and J by 4 bases, leaving 17 bases between them. The CDR3 runs to 15 residues.

The chain is built from TRBV18 and TRBJ1-1, with 9 bases lining up with TRBD1. With V trimmed by 5 bases and J by 6 bases, 7 bases remained unmatched. CDR1 and CDR2 from the germline V gene are KGHSH and LQKENI. The CDR3 contains 14 residues. In DNA, the CDR3 is TGTGCCAGCTCAAGGGACAGGGACTATCCTGAAGCTTTCTTT. Its protein product is CASSRDRDYPEAFF.

The rearrangement joins TRBV9 to TRBJ2-7; D may correspond to TRBD1 or TRBD2 (5 bases each). There are 15 residues in the CDR3. Germline assignment: CDR1 SGDLS and CDR2 YYNGEE. V lost 4 bases and J 0 bases, leaving 14 bases between the germline ends. CDR3 region: CASSKTGTASYEQYF. DNA for the CDR3: TGTGCCAGCAGCAAAACCGGGACGGCCTCCTACGAGCAGTACTTC.

The chain employs TRBV7-9 and TRBJ1-3; D is uncertain. This CDR3 has 16 residues. Trimming took 3 bases from V and 0 from J, leaving 12 bases between them. CDR1 is SEHNR and CDR2 is FQNEAQ in the germline V gene (reference sequence). The CDR3 protein is CASSFRTSRSGNTIYF. DNA of the CDR3: TGTGCCAGCAGCTTTAGAACTTCCCGCTCTGGAAACACCATATATTTT.

The V call is TRBV6-1, the J call TRBJ1-5; D is undetermined. This CDR3 contains 16 residues. V gave up 1 base and J gave up 3 bases, with 13 bases separating them. CDR1 MNHNS and CDR2 SASEGT come from the germline V gene. Here the CDR3 DNA reads TGTGCCAGCAGTGAAGGGGGAGGGCCCTCCAATCAGCCCCAGCATTTT. Translation gives CASSEGGGPSNQPQHF.

The rearrangement links TRBV7-9 to TRBJ1-3; the D is unclear. The germline gives CDR1 SEHNR, CDR2 FQNEAQ (reference sequence). V lost 1 base and J lost 4, with 5 bases in between. The CDR3 has 13 amino acids. This chain's CDR3 is CASSLGFGNTIYF. CDR3 in DNA: TGTGCCAGCAGCTTAGGGTTCGGAAACACCATATATTTT.

V usage is TRBV5-5 and J usage is TRBJ1-3; no clear D gene. CDR1 and CDR2 (germline): SGHKS, YYEKEE (reference sequence). The CDR3 is 17 residues long. Trimming shortened V by 2 bases and J by 1 base, and 16 bases separated the two germline ends. CDR3 bases: TGTGCCAGCAGCTTTGGACCAATATTGGGATCTGGAAACACCATATATTTT. Protein sequence: CASSFGPILGSGNTIYF.

The V gene is TRBV7-2, the J gene TRBJ2-5; TRBD2 matches at 7 bases. The assigned J gene may be wrong: the sequence end matches TRBJ2-7 better. The CDR3 covers 15 residues. Per germline, CDR1 SGHTA and CDR2 FQGNSA. The CDR3 DNA sequence: TGTGCCAGCAGCTTAGTAGTGGCGGGGGCCTACGAGCAGTACTTC. Its translation is CASSLVVAGAYEQYF.

This clone was detected only once. The genes are TRBV5-1 and TRBJ2-1; no clear D. Trimming removed 0 bases from V and 5 bases from J, with 9 bases in between. The CDR3 spans 14 residues. Germline CDR1 reads SGHRS; CDR2 reads YFSETQ. CDR3 nucleotides: TGCGCCAGCAGCTTGGCTTGGCAGAACAATGAGCAGTTCTTC. Translating it yields CASSLAWQNNEQFF.

This chain connects TRBV9 to TRBJ2-3; unclear D gene. With 2 bases removed from V and 2 bases from J, the gap between germline ends came to 9 bases. Germline CDR1 reads SGDLS; CDR2 reads YYNGEE. This CDR3 has 14 residues. The DNA of the CDR3 is TGTGCCAGCAGCGTTGATCCGACCACAGATACGCAGTATTTT. This sequence encodes CASSVDPTTDTQYF.

V gene TRBV9 combines with J gene TRBJ1-3; D not certain. The CDR3 has 14 residues. Germline values: CDR1 SGDLS, CDR2 YYNGEE. Deletions cut 7 bases from V and 6 bases from J, with 17 bases between. CDR3 amino acids: CASGGSKGVNTIYF. CDR3 nucleotide sequence: TGTGCCAGCGGAGGGAGTAAGGGTGTAAACACCATATATTTT.

The rearrangement joins TRBV6-6 to TRBJ2-7; TRBD1 aligns across 7 bases. The CDR3 extends over 14 amino acids. Per germline, CDR1 MNHNY and CDR2 SVGAGI (reference sequence). V shed 4 bases, J shed 0 bases, and the junction held 3 bases outside the gene matches. Here the CDR3 DNA reads TGTGCCAGCAGTTGGGACAGAAGCTCCTACGAGCAGTACTTC. As protein: CASSWDRSSYEQYF.

The CDR3 DNA follows: TGTGCCAGCAGCTTCGGGGGAGGGCCCTCTGGAAACACCATATATTTT. Its protein is CASSFGGGPSGNTIYF. This sequence joins TRBV7-2 and TRBJ1-3, with D possibly being TRBD1 (5 bases). CDR1 SGHTA and CDR2 FQGNSA come from the germline V gene. The CDR3 is 16 residues long. Trimming pared 3 bases from V and 0 bases from J, leaving 12 bases between.

The chain carries TRBV14 and TRBJ1-2; D may be TRBD1 (6 bases). Trimming took 4 bases from V and 6 from J, leaving 12 bases between them. Germline lookup yields CDR1 SGHDN and CDR2 FVKESK. CDR3 length equals 13 residues. The CDR3 here is CASSRTGIDGYTF. CDR3 in DNA: TGTGCCAGCAGCCGAACAGGGATAGATGGCTACACCTTC.

The chain is built from TRBV29-1 and TRBJ2-7; D gene uncertain. This CDR3 region has 13 residues. Germline CDR1 and CDR2: SQVTM and ANQGSEA. V lost 6 bases to trimming and J lost 6 bases, with 18 bases between them. The CDR3 is CSVVADITLEQYF. In nucleotides, the CDR3 is TGCAGCGTGGTAGCCGACATTACTCTCGAGCAGTACTTC.

This chain connects TRBV5-8 to TRBJ1-5, with D hard to call. Looked up from germline, CDR1 is SGHTS and CDR2 is YDEGEE. Trimming shortened V by 0 bases and J by 0 bases, and 7 bases separated the two germline ends. CDR3 size: 15 residues. The CDR3 loop is CASSLDLYSNQPQHF. DNA of the CDR3: TGTGCCAGCAGCTTGGATCTGTATAGCAATCAGCCCCAGCATTTT. The full variable domain, in which reference TRBV5-8 and TRBJ1-5 provide the parts outside the CDR3, is EAGVTQSPTHLIKTRGQQATLRCSPISGHTSVYWYQQALGLGLQFLLWYDEGEERNRGNFPPRFSGRQFPNYSSELNVNALELEDSALYLCASSLDLYSNQPQHFGDGTRLSIL.